These 22 T cell receptor beta chains were all obtained from the same sample, sequenced in a study of blood T cell repertoires in COVID-19. TCRdb's table, derived via immunoSEQ multiplex PCR, lists solely in-frame clones and lacks some. This repertoire shows roughly 68,000 clones, 85% to 90% found once; its top ten account for about 7%. Sequencing was carried out using peripheral blood. These receptor sequences come from a woman of 80 years or more with active COVID-19.

The J gene is TRBJ1-1, the V gene TRBV27; perhaps TRBD1 as D (6 bases). V lost 3 bases to trimming and J lost 5 bases, with 13 bases between them. CDR3 length: 14 amino acids. The germline gives CDR1 MNHEY, CDR2 SMNVEV (reference sequence). In DNA form, the CDR3 reads TGTGCCAGCAGTTTGGTAGGGGGACGGACTGAAGCTTTCTTT. This sequence encodes CASSLVGGRTEAFF.

The genes are TRBV7-2 and TRBJ2-7, with TRBD2 identical over 8 bases. Trimming removed 3 bases from V and 3 bases from J; junction bases left unmatched: 4. The CDR3 covers 14 residues. Germline V gene lookup returns CDR1 SGHTA and CDR2 FQGNSA. The chain's CDR3 is CASSFSGDFYEQYF. The DNA for the CDR3 is TGTGCCAGCAGCTTTAGCGGGGACTTCTACGAGCAGTACTTC.

The J gene is TRBJ1-6, the V gene TRBV6-1, with TRBD1 as a possible D gene (5 bases). This CDR3 is built from 15 residues. Between the trimmed V and J ends, which lost 2 bases and 7 bases, there was a span of 12 bases. Germline values: CDR1 MNHNS, CDR2 SASEGT. CDR3 nucleotides: TGTGCCAGCAGTGAACAGGGCCTCGTGAATTCACCCCTCCACTTT. Translating it yields CASSEQGLVNSPLHF.

The J gene is TRBJ1-6, the V gene TRBV6-5; no firm D call. V lost 8 bases and J lost 7, with 12 bases in between. The CDR3 has 13 amino acids. In germline, CDR1 is MNHEY, CDR2 SVGAGI. CDR3 protein: CASQTYPNSPLHF. The CDR3 coding sequence is TGTGCCAGCCAGACATACCCCAATTCACCCCTCCACTTT.

The chain joins TRBV28 to TRBJ1-5; the D gene is possibly TRBD1 (5 bases). Germline assignment: CDR1 MDHEN and CDR2 SYDVKM. The CDR3 has 14 amino acids. Trimming pared 7 bases from V and 4 bases from J, leaving 14 bases between. CDR3 in DNA: TGTGCCAGCAACACAGGAGGGCCAAATCAGCCCCAGCATTTT. Protein sequence: CASNTGGPNQPQHF.

Here the CDR3 reads CASSQDRGDYGYTF. The CDR3 DNA reads TGCGCCAGCAGCCAAGACAGGGGGGACTATGGCTACACCTTC. The chain recombines TRBV4-3 with TRBJ1-2, with 7 bases matching TRBD1. Germline CDR1 reads LGHNA; CDR2 reads YSLEER. CDR3 size: 14 residues. V dropped 0 bases and J dropped 3; count of bases not matched to a gene: 1.

The V call is TRBV5-1, the J call TRBJ1-1, with D unclear. CDR1 and CDR2 (germline): SGHRS, YFSETQ. This CDR3 comprises 15 residues. V dropped 1 base and J dropped 5 bases, with 15 bases sitting between them. Here the CDR3 reads CASSLWQTGETEAFF. CDR3 coding DNA: TGCGCCAGCAGCTTGTGGCAGACGGGAGAGACTGAAGCTTTCTTT.

V gene TRBV2 combines with J gene TRBJ1-5; 8 nucleotides line up with TRBD1. The germline V gene has CDR1 SNHLY and CDR2 FYNNEI. Unmatched junction bases numbered 2, after V lost 2 bases and J lost 2 bases. CDR3 length: 15 amino acids. The CDR3 DNA reads TGTGCCAGCAGTGAACAACAGGGGGGCAATCAGCCCCAGCATTTT. Translation gives CASSEQQGGNQPQHF.

This sequence joins TRBV7-9 and TRBJ2-4; 9 positions match TRBD2. This CDR3 has 18 residues. Germline V gene sequence: CDR1 SEHNR, CDR2 FQNEAQ (reference sequence). V was pared by 1 base and J by 9 bases, with 16 bases of the junction left unmatched. The CDR3: CASSLDFSWREGRSIQYF. In DNA, the CDR3 is TGTGCCAGCAGCTTAGACTTCTCCTGGCGGGAGGGCCGAAGCATTCAGTACTTC.

This sequence joins TRBV3-1 (or the pseudogene TRBV3-2) and TRBJ1-5; no clear D. Deletions cut 1 base from V and 2 bases from J, with 12 bases between. Looked up from germline, CDR1 is LGHDT and CDR2 is YNNKEL (reference sequence). This CDR3 spans 16 amino acids. CDR3 sequence: CASSQGRVGGNQPQHF. In DNA form, the CDR3 reads TGTGCCAGCAGCCAAGGGCGGGTCGGGGGCAATCAGCCCCAGCATTTT.

The chain uses TRBV18 and TRBJ2-1; possible D gene TRBD2, 6 bases. V lost 0 bases and J 4 bases, leaving 13 bases between the germline ends. Germline V gene sequence: CDR1 KGHSH, CDR2 LQKENI. The CDR3 consists of 16 residues. The CDR3 here is CASSPPSASDYNEQFF. In DNA form, the CDR3 reads TGTGCCAGCTCACCACCATCGGCTAGCGATTACAATGAGCAGTTCTTC.

The sample holds a few counts of this clone. The gene calls are TRBV3-1 (or the pseudogene TRBV3-2) and TRBJ2-7, with a weak D call TRBD1 (5 bases). The germline CDR1 and CDR2 sequences are LGHDT and YNNKEL (reference sequence). The CDR3 is 15 residues long. V was cut by 4 bases and J by 2 bases, with 15 bases left in between. CDR3 amino acids: CASSPKSDSAYEQYF. The CDR3, as DNA: TGTGCCAGCAGCCCAAAATCCGACAGTGCCTACGAGCAGTACTTC.

The chain carries TRBV4-2 and TRBJ2-2; 7 bases match TRBD2. Per germline, CDR1 LGHNA and CDR2 YNFKEQ. Trimming cost V 8 bases and J 2 bases; bases outside gene matches: 5. The CDR3 totals 14 residues. CDR3 sequence (DNA): TGTGCCAGCGGGAGGGCCGTAAACACCGGGGAGCTGTTTTTT. It codes for CASGRAVNTGELFF.

This rearrangement joins TRBV11-2 to TRBJ2-3; D remains unclear. Trimming took off 1 base at V and 2 bases at J, with 7 bases between the two ends. The CDR3 is made up of 14 amino acids. Per germline, CDR1 SGHAT and CDR2 FQNNGV. This CDR3 reads CASSLVADTDTQYF. CDR3 in DNA: TGTGCCAGCAGCTTAGTTGCAGACACAGATACGCAGTATTTT.

The V gene is TRBV11-2, the J gene TRBJ1-3; TRBD1 aligns across 7 bases. Trimming at V came to 5 bases and at J to 6 bases, leaving 4 bases not matched to a gene. This CDR3 is 13 amino acids long. From germline, CDR1 is SGHAT and CDR2 FQNNGV. This chain's CDR3 is CASSATGINTIYF. The CDR3 bases are TGTGCCAGCAGCGCGACAGGGATAAACACCATATATTTT.

V usage is TRBV7-3 and J usage is TRBJ2-3; D is unclear. Germline values: CDR1 SGHTA, CDR2 FQGTGA. V was shortened by 5 bases and J by 0 bases, with 9 bases between the two germline ends. The CDR3 loop spans 14 amino acids. The CDR3 loop is CASSQLHSTDTQYF. The CDR3 bases are TGTGCCAGCAGCCAACTTCATAGCACAGATACGCAGTATTTT.

This clone was seen a handful of times. The chain is built from TRBV3-1 (or the pseudogene TRBV3-2) and TRBJ2-2, with 11 nucleotides matching TRBD2. Germline V gene sequence: CDR1 LGHDT, CDR2 YNNKEL (reference sequence). J was trimmed by 6 bases and V by 6 bases; bases with no gene match: 9. The CDR3 covers 16 residues. DNA for the CDR3: TGTGCCAGCAGACTAGCTAGCGGGAGGCGACCCGGGGAGCTGTTTTTT. It specifies CASRLASGRRPGELFF.

In its sample, this clone was seen once. The chain is built from TRBV5-4 and TRBJ2-2, with D maybe TRBD2 (6 bases). V lost 3 bases and J lost 4, with 10 bases in between. The CDR3 is made up of 14 amino acids. The V gene's germline CDR1 is SGHNT and CDR2 YYREEE (reference sequence). In DNA form, the CDR3 reads TGTGCCAGCAGCTCGGGGGTATTCACCGGGGAGCTGTTTTTT. Translated, it gives CASSSGVFTGELFF.

The rearrangement uses TRBV15 and TRBJ1-1; D possibly corresponds to TRBD1 (5 bases). Trimming stripped 9 bases from V and 0 bases from J, with 14 bases between. CDR1 and CDR2 from the germline V gene are LNHNV and YYDKDF (reference sequence). This CDR3 is built from 14 residues. The CDR3 coding sequence is TGTGCCACTGGCGGGGGTGTTTTGAACACTGAAGCTTTCTTT. Translation: CATGGGVLNTEAFF. The full variable domain, in which reference TRBV15 and TRBJ1-1 provide the parts outside the CDR3, is DAMVIQNPRYQVTQFGKPVTLSCSQTLNHNVMYWYQQKSSQAPKLLFHYYDKDFNNEADTPDNFQSRRPNTSFCFLDIRSPGLGDTAMYLCATGGGVLNTEAFFGQGTRLTVV.

The rearrangement joins TRBV2 to TRBJ2-3; TRBD1 aligns across 9 bases. This CDR3 is 17 amino acids long. The germline V gene encodes CDR1 SNHLY and CDR2 FYNNEI. V was clipped by 5 bases and J by 2 bases; unmatched bases: 11. The CDR3 region is CASSPGTGTSNTDTQYF. The CDR3 nucleotides are TGTGCCAGCAGTCCCGGGACAGGGACCTCAAACACAGATACGCAGTATTTT.

The chain has TRBV6-4 and TRBJ2-3, with 9 bases aligning to TRBD1. CDR1 and CDR2 (germline): MRHNA, SNTAGT. CDR3 length: 13 residues. After removal of 8 bases from V and 4 bases from J, the junction contained 4 bases not matched to a gene. CDR3 DNA sequence: TGTGCCAGCGGAGGACAGGGGTCAGATACGCAGTATTTT. Translating gives CASGGQGSDTQYF.

V is TRBV5-5 and J is TRBJ2-5; D may be TRBD2 (6 bases). The CDR3 sequence is 13 residues long. Trimming pared 2 bases from V and 1 base from J, leaving 6 bases between. Germline V CDR1 and CDR2: SGHKS, YYEKEE (reference sequence). This chain's CDR3 is CASSFGGQETQYF. CDR3 bases: TGTGCCAGCAGCTTCGGGGGCCAAGAGACCCAGTACTTC.